Listed below are T cell receptor beta chains from one sample, sequenced in a study of blood T cell repertoires in COVID-19. Data came from immunoSEQ multiplex PCR; TCRdb stores just in-frame clones and leaves some out. The table lists fewer than 250,000 clones, around four fifths of them singletons. Material for sequencing was peripheral blood. The receptors here all came from a woman in her fifties or sixties with active or convalescent COVID-19. CDR3s include the opening cysteine and the closing phenylalanine or tryptophan. The D gene is left open where the match is weak.

J gene: TRBJ2-3; D gene: .; V gene: TRBV7-2; CDR3 protein: CASSSRSGRGGSDTQYF
J gene: TRBJ2-2; D gene: .; V gene: TRBV5-1; CDR3 protein: CASSRGSGGYPGELFF
J gene: TRBJ2-3; D gene: .; V gene: TRBV29-1; CDR3 protein: CSVVRQGMTDTQYF
J gene: TRBJ2-1; D gene: TRBD1; V gene: TRBV27; CDR3 protein: CASSSPAGQGTTSYNEQFF
J gene: TRBJ1-4; D gene: .; V gene: TRBV2; CDR3 protein: CASSGVQGFDEKLFF
J gene: TRBJ2-6; D gene: TRBD1; V gene: TRBV27; CDR3 protein: CATRAGGASGANVLTF
J gene: TRBJ2-2; D gene: TRBD2; V gene: TRBV19; CDR3 protein: CASRGGSVSTGELFF
J gene: TRBJ2-5; D gene: .; V gene: TRBV10-3; CDR3 protein: CAISESTVGTQYF
J gene: TRBJ2-7; D gene: TRBD2; V gene: TRBV5-1; CDR3 protein: CASSLDGRARNEQYF
J gene: TRBJ2-7; D gene: .; V gene: TRBV21-1; CDR3 protein: CASSISGQGPEQYF
J gene: TRBJ2-1; D gene: .; V gene: TRBV10-1; CDR3 protein: CASSDPARDNEQFF
J gene: TRBJ1-1; D gene: .; V gene: TRBV9; CDR3 protein: CASSVSGGTEAFF
J gene: TRBJ2-3; D gene: TRBD1; V gene: TRBV19; CDR3 protein: CATASRTGDSDTQYF
J gene: TRBJ2-1; D gene: TRBD2; V gene: TRBV5-1; CDR3 protein: CASSRSGTGNNEQFF
J gene: TRBJ2-3; D gene: TRBD2; V gene: TRBV29-1; CDR3 protein: CSVESGLAGGIRGTDTQYF
J gene: TRBJ2-2; D gene: TRBD1; V gene: TRBV5-6; CDR3 protein: CASSLGGQPTGELFF
J gene: TRBJ2-1; D gene: .; V gene: TRBV4-2; CDR3 protein: CASSPRGQSSYNEQFF
J gene: TRBJ2-1; D gene: .; V gene: TRBV6-1; CDR3 protein: CASSEGSLNEQFF
J gene: TRBJ2-2; D gene: TRBD2; V gene: TRBV6-5; CDR3 protein: CASVAGANTGELFF
J gene: TRBJ1-2; D gene: .; V gene: TRBV6-6; CDR3 protein: CASSYSMGGGGYTF
J gene: TRBJ2-1; D gene: TRBD2; V gene: TRBV3-1/TRBV3-2; CDR3 protein: CASSPGLAGGPSYNEQFF
J gene: TRBJ1-1; D gene: TRBD1; V gene: TRBV3-1/TRBV3-2; CDR3 protein: CASSTNTGGTEAFF
J gene: TRBJ2-7; D gene: .; V gene: TRBV18; CDR3 protein: CASSGPLNEQYF
J gene: TRBJ2-7; D gene: .; V gene: TRBV7-9; CDR3 protein: CASTLPGSGDLDEQYF
J gene: TRBJ1-2; D gene: .; V gene: TRBV5-1; CDR3 protein: CASSLDRGQNSNYGYTF
J gene: TRBJ2-3; D gene: .; V gene: TRBV3-1/TRBV3-2; CDR3 protein: CASSQSSTDTQYF
J gene: TRBJ1-5; D gene: .; V gene: TRBV11-2; CDR3 protein: CASSLYQGTDQPQHF
J gene: TRBJ2-1; D gene: TRBD2; V gene: TRBV5-4; CDR3 protein: CASSILSGMANEQFF